This record concerns one T cell receptor beta chain sequence. The antigen is not known. The sample originates from a study of T-cell memory formation after mild COVID-19. In the study overall: Each donor largely had its own TCR clusters. Study-wide results and limits: Among clones contracting day 15 to 85, CD4/CD8 was balanced, whereas later expanders leaned CD4+.

The CDR3 sequence is 15 residues long. V shed 4 bases, J shed 4 bases, and the junction held 6 bases outside the gene matches. The V gene's germline CDR1 is SEHNR and CDR2 FQNEAQ (reference sequence). TCRdb fed the 5' RACE reads into MiXCR, producing one record per CDR3 protein. Altogether 350,000 to 500,000 distinct CDR3 sequences are present, 23% being singletons, with the ten largest covering approximately 14%. This chain joins TRBV7-9 and TRBJ2-1; TRBD2 agrees at 8 bases. Material for sequencing was PBMCs or a T cell subset sorted from them (not recorded which). The clonotype originates from an adult woman who had mild COVID-19 (a few samples of this study predate the infection). Cell type and time point are not known. This CDR3 is CASSSGGDIYNEQFF. The DNA for the CDR3 is TGTGCCAGCAGCTCCGGGGGGGACATTTACAATGAGCAGTTCTTC.